Below are 25 T cell receptor beta chains sequenced from a single sample in a study of blood T cells in healthy people across ages. Combining a sample-barcoded 5' primer with a J-beta primer mix, a second PCR ran for roughly 7 to 11 cycles. MiXCR, applied by TCRdb to the 5' RACE reads, yields one record per CDR3 protein. This sample has around 1,600,000 distinct CDR3 sequences, with about 45% found just once. Sequencing input: blood. Every receptor here comes from a woman aged 18-29 years in good health.

This chain connects TRBV20-1 to TRBJ2-1; D perhaps matches TRBD1 (5 bases). CDR1 is DFQATT and CDR2 is SNEGSKA in the germline V gene (reference sequence). Trimming pared 6 bases from V and 0 bases from J, leaving 15 bases between. This CDR3 region has 15 residues. This chain's CDR3 is CSARASHSSYNEQFF. CDR3 bases: TGCAGTGCCAGGGCCTCTCACAGCTCCTACAATGAGCAGTTCTTC.

J is TRBJ1-5 and V is TRBV20-1; D unclear. V was trimmed by 3 bases and J by 7 bases, leaving 7 bases between them. Looked up from germline, CDR1 is DFQATT and CDR2 is SNEGSKA (reference sequence). CDR3 length: 11 residues. The CDR3 DNA follows: TGCAGTGCTAGTCACTCACAGCCCCAGCATTTT. Its translation is CSASHSQPQHF.

The rearrangement links TRBV28 to TRBJ2-7; maybe TRBD2 (7 bases). The germline V and J ends were trimmed by 7 bases and 2 bases, with 21 bases remaining between them. The CDR3 totals 16 residues. Germline V gene data show CDR1 as MDHEN and CDR2 as SYDVKM. CDR3 protein: CASTRAGAVNAYEQYF. CDR3 sequence (DNA): TGTGCCAGCACCCGTGCGGGGGCTGTTAACGCCTACGAGCAGTACTTC. Combining the CDR3 with reference TRBV28 and TRBJ2-7 gives the whole variable domain DVKVTQSSRYLVKRTGEKVFLECVQDMDHENMFWYRQDPGLGLRLIYFSYDVKMKEKGDIPEGYSVSREKKERFSLILESASTNQTSMYLCASTRAGAVNAYEQYFGPGTRLTVT.

This clonotype was observed a handful of times. The CDR3 DNA follows: TGCAGCGTTTCCCCGAGGCAGAACTATGGCTACACCTTC. Translated: CSVSPRQNYGYTF. The chain recombines TRBV29-1 with TRBJ1-2, with unresolved D. Germline CDR1 SQVTM, CDR2 ANQGSEA. V lost 5 bases and J lost 2, with 12 bases in between. CDR3 size: 13 residues.

The J gene is TRBJ2-4, the V gene TRBV6-1; 7 bases are shared with TRBD2. The end of the DNA aligns better with TRBJ2-7, so the J call may be wrong. Per the germline V gene, CDR1 is MNHNS and CDR2 is SASEGT. This CDR3 is built from 16 residues. The DNA of the CDR3 is TGTGCCAGCAGTGCGGGGAGGGGAACCGCCTCCTACGAGCAGTACTTC. Encoded protein: CASSAGRGTASYEQYF.

V usage is TRBV29-1 and J usage is TRBJ2-1, with 8 bases aligning to TRBD2. The germline V gene encodes CDR1 SQVTM and CDR2 ANQGSEA. There are 16 residues in the CDR3. V was clipped by 0 bases and J by 2 bases; unmatched bases: 6. CDR3 sequence (DNA): TGCAGCGTTGAAGATACTAGCGGTGGTCCCTACAATGAGCAGTTCTTC. It translates to CSVEDTSGGPYNEQFF.

The chain combines TRBV20-1 with TRBJ1-2; TRBD1 matches at 8 bases. The V gene's germline CDR1 is DFQATT and CDR2 SNEGSKA (reference sequence). There are 13 residues in the CDR3. The junction had 6 bases not matched to a gene; V was cut back by 7 bases and J by 2 bases. The CDR3 DNA reads TGCAGTGTTCCGGGACAGGCAAACTATGGCTACACCTTC. Translating it yields CSVPGQANYGYTF.

The chain is built from TRBV6-6 and TRBJ2-5; no definite D call. The germline CDR1 and CDR2 sequences are MNHNY and SVGAGI (reference sequence). CDR3 size: 15 residues. Trimming removed 4 bases at V and 11 bases at J, with 23 bases between. DNA for the CDR3: TGTGCCAGCAGTTTCCGCCGGCCAAGGTACAATGAGCAGTACTTC. It is translated as CASSFRRPRYNEQYF.

This clonotype has a handful of counts. CDR3 DNA: TGCAGTGCTAAGACAGGGGCCTTTAGCAATCAGCCCCAGCATTTT. Protein product: CSAKTGAFSNQPQHF. This chain connects TRBV20-1 to TRBJ1-5; 8 bases line up with TRBD1. Germline V gene sequence: CDR1 DFQATT, CDR2 SNEGSKA (reference sequence). This CDR3 contains 15 residues. The J segment lost 0 bases and the V segment lost 4 bases, leaving 5 bases of the junction unmatched.

V gene TRBV13 combines with J gene TRBJ1-1, with a weak D call TRBD1 (6 bases). The length of the CDR3 is 13 residues. The germline V and J ends were trimmed by 6 bases and 4 bases, with 12 bases remaining between them. CDR1 is PRHDT, CDR2 FYEKMQ, per germline (reference sequence). CDR3 coding DNA: TGTGCCAGCAGTCGAGGGGGGTTCACTGAAGCTTTCTTT. Its translation: CASSRGGFTEAFF. Together with reference TRBV13 and TRBJ1-1, the CDR3 gives the full variable domain: AAGVIQSPRHLIKEKRETATLKCYPIPRHDTVYWYQQGPGQDPQFLISFYEKMQSDKGSIPDRFSAQQFSDYHSELNMSSLELGDSALYFCASSRGGFTEAFFGQGTRLTVV.

In regard to this clonotype: The germline gene is not matched at one end of the junction; a read error may be the cause. This sequence joins TRBV27 and TRBJ2-3; 7 bases line up with TRBD1. The CDR3 extends over 15 amino acids. Looked up from germline, CDR1 is MNHEY and CDR2 is SMNVEV (reference sequence). CDR3 sequence: CAISFQQGTTDTQYF. The CDR3 nucleotides are TGTGCCATCAGTTTCCAACAGGGGACCACAGATACGCAGTATTTT.

This clonotype has more than one count but fewer than ten. The J gene is TRBJ2-5, the V gene TRBV3-1; D assignment may be TRBD1 or TRBD2 (6 bases each). Germline-derived CDR1 and CDR2 are LGHDT and YNNKEL (reference sequence). The CDR3 runs to 16 residues. Trimming stripped 0 bases from V and 4 bases from J, with 15 bases between. In DNA, the CDR3 is TGTGCCAGCAGCCAAGAAGGAACGGGGGCCGTAGAGACCCAGTACTTC. This translates into CASSQEGTGAVETQYF.

J is TRBJ1-2 and V is TRBV9, with D unresolved. CDR3 length: 15 residues. CDR1 SGDLS and CDR2 YYNGEE come from the germline V gene. Trimming shortened V by 0 bases and J by 4 bases, and 13 bases separated the two germline ends. This CDR3 reads CASSVAGSRGYGYTF. The CDR3 bases are TGTGCCAGCAGCGTAGCGGGAAGCAGAGGCTATGGCTACACCTTC.

The rearrangement uses TRBV27 and TRBJ2-1; maybe TRBD2 (6 bases). The V gene's germline CDR1 is MNHEY and CDR2 SMNVEV (reference sequence). V was shortened by 6 bases and J by 0 bases, with 9 bases between the two germline ends. The CDR3 has 14 residues. The CDR3 DNA sequence: TGTGCCAGCAGGGGACTGAGCTCCTACAATGAGCAGTTCTTC. This gives the protein CASRGLSSYNEQFF.

This clonotype occurred a few times. The chain uses TRBV20-1 and TRBJ2-3; 7 bases map to TRBD2. The V and J ends lost 1 base and 1 base, in that order; junction bases with no gene match: 5. The length of the CDR3 is 15 residues. Germline lookup yields CDR1 DFQATT and CDR2 SNEGSKA (reference sequence). The CDR3 region has the DNA TGCAGTGCTAGAGGGACTAGTGAAGGCACAGATACGCAGTATTTT. Its protein is CSARGTSEGTDTQYF.

This clonotype was found once. The gene calls are TRBV3-1 and TRBJ2-7; 7 bases align to TRBD2. The CDR3 loop spans 13 amino acids. Unmatched junction bases numbered 7, after V lost 4 bases and J lost 7 bases. Looked up from germline, CDR1 is LGHDT and CDR2 is YNNKEL (reference sequence). The CDR3 protein is CASSPSSGKEQYF. For the CDR3, the DNA is TGTGCCAGCAGCCCCTCTAGCGGCAAGGAGCAGTACTTC.

The DNA for the CDR3 is TGTGCCAGCAGAAAGGACAGGGCAGTCTATGGCTACACCTTC. This codes for CASRKDRAVYGYTF. The gene calls are TRBV2 and TRBJ1-2; 8 nucleotides align to TRBD1. The germline V gene has CDR1 SNHLY and CDR2 FYNNEI. Trimming at V came to 6 bases and at J to 4 bases, leaving 7 bases not matched to a gene. This CDR3 spans 14 amino acids.

The table lists this clonotype with a few counts. The gene calls are TRBV9 and TRBJ2-5; D ambiguous. CDR3 length: 14 amino acids. Trimming cost V 1 base and J 0 bases, with 7 bases left between them. Germline V gives CDR1 SGDLS, CDR2 YYNGEE. The CDR3 sequence is CASSVRSYQETQYF. CDR3 in DNA: TGTGCCAGCAGCGTACGCAGTTACCAAGAGACCCAGTACTTC. The full variable domain, in which reference TRBV9 and TRBJ2-5 provide the parts outside the CDR3, is DSGVTQTPKHLITATGQRVTLRCSPRSGDLSVYWYQQSLDQGLQFLIQYYNGEERAKGNILERFSAQQFPDLHSELNLSSLELGDSALYFCASSVRSYQETQYFGPGTRLLVL.

The genes are TRBV27 and TRBJ2-3; 7 bases match TRBD1. This CDR3 is built from 14 residues. Germline values: CDR1 MNHEY, CDR2 SMNVEV (reference sequence). V lost 8 bases to trimming and J lost 8 bases; unmatched junction nucleotides: 13. CDR3 nucleotides: TGTGCCAGCGATCGGGCACCAGGGGGTCCTACGCAGTATTTT. It codes for CASDRAPGGPTQYF.

This chain connects TRBV30 to TRBJ1-6; D unclear. This CDR3 comprises 15 residues. CDR1 is GTSNPN and CDR2 is SVGIG in the germline V gene (reference sequence). Trimming removed 5 bases at V and 4 bases at J, with 15 bases between. This CDR3 is CAWRPGVAYNSPLHF. In nucleotides, the CDR3 is TGTGCCTGGCGCCCAGGAGTCGCGTATAATTCACCCCTCCACTTT.

This rearrangement joins TRBV7-2 to TRBJ2-5; the D gene is possibly TRBD2 (5 bases). V was trimmed by 4 bases and J by 1 base, leaving 13 bases between them. This CDR3 contains 15 residues. From germline, CDR1 is SGHTA and CDR2 FQGNSA. This CDR3 reads CASSYSLGPQETQYF. CDR3 sequence (DNA): TGTGCCAGCAGCTATTCACTAGGCCCCCAAGAGACCCAGTACTTC.

The chain carries TRBV5-5 and TRBJ2-7; 7 bases align to TRBD2. The junction had 6 bases not matched to a gene; V was cut back by 2 bases and J by 7 bases. This CDR3 is built from 13 residues. CDR1 is SGHKS and CDR2 is YYEKEE in the germline V gene (reference sequence). The CDR3 loop reads CASSFAGEGEQYF. Here the CDR3 DNA reads TGTGCCAGCAGCTTCGCGGGGGAAGGTGAGCAGTACTTC.

This chain connects TRBV11-2 to TRBJ2-3; D possibly corresponds to TRBD2 (5 bases). With 4 bases removed from V and 5 bases from J, the gap between germline ends came to 16 bases. Germline values: CDR1 SGHAT, CDR2 FQNNGV. The CDR3 length is 15 residues. The chain's CDR3 is CASSWPGSMQDTQYF. The CDR3 nucleotides read TGTGCCAGCAGCTGGCCGGGGAGTATGCAAGATACGCAGTATTTT.

CDR3 residues: CSASRRGETQYF. CDR3 DNA: TGCAGTGCTAGCCGCAGAGGAGAGACCCAGTACTTC. This sequence joins TRBV20-1 and TRBJ2-7; unclear D gene. Judging by the DNA end, TRBJ2-5 fits better; the J call may be wrong. The CDR3 runs to 12 residues. CDR1 is DFQATT, CDR2 SNEGSKA, per germline (reference sequence).

This clonotype came up a few times. The gene calls are TRBV24-1 and TRBJ2-1, with 7 bases lining up with TRBD2. The CDR3 consists of 16 residues. The germline gives CDR1 KGHDR, CDR2 SFDVKD. J was trimmed by 7 bases and V by 4 bases; bases with no gene match: 12. CDR3 DNA: TGTGCCACCAGTGACCCCCCCCGCGGGAGCAGAAATGAGCAGTTCTTC. Translation: CATSDPPRGSRNEQFF.